The present T cell receptor beta chain was sequenced within a study of beta chain features in type 1 diabetes. The entirety of the isolated RNA underwent reverse transcription, so expressed TCRB transcripts were sequenced. Here immunoSEQ multiplex PCR was the method, and the copy in TCRdb shows in-frame clones only, minus some. The data show under 400,000 clones, around a fifth seen once. This clonotype was sampled from a woman younger than 30 in good health. Sequences were obtained from naive CD4+ T cells from blood.

This chain's CDR3 is CASSLNMADPLHF. CDR3 sequence (DNA): TGTGCCAGCAGCTTAAATATGGCGGATCCCCTCCACTTT. The chain couples TRBV7-3 to TRBJ1-6, with no clear D. The CDR3 sequence is 13 residues long. Trimming took 1 base from V and 13 from J, leaving 11 bases between them. Germline V gene lookup returns CDR1 SGHTA and CDR2 FQGTGA.